The rows below give T cell receptor beta chains drawn from one sample of a study of cytomegalovirus exposure and HLA in healthy donors. Sequencing was performed with immunoSEQ multiplex PCR; in TCRdb, only in-frame clones are kept and a portion is missing. This sample yields hundreds of thousands of clones, of which roughly 70% are seen a single time; about 2.2% belongs to the top ten. Sample: PBMCs. These receptors all come from a female donor in good health and CMV-seronegative. CDR3s include the opening cysteine and the closing phenylalanine or tryptophan. The order of the fields is V gene, J gene, CDR3 length, CDR3 protein.

>TRBV6-1|TRBJ2-7|17
CASSEDRDSVTTYEQYF
>TRBV5-1|TRBJ2-2|16
CASKPMVPGNTGELFF
>TRBV28|TRBJ2-7|15
CASSLGQGRLSEQYF
>TRBV19|TRBJ1-3|12
CASAYPGNTIYF
>TRBV9|TRBJ1-4|16
CASSVSGNRGDEKLFF
>TRBV6-5|TRBJ1-2|12
CASRQGASGYTF
>TRBV28|TRBJ2-1|14
CASRSGEDLNEQFF
>TRBV6-5|TRBJ2-3|14
CASSPGTSVNTQYF
>TRBV5-6|TRBJ2-5|17
CASTALMTSGKGETQYF
>TRBV5-8|TRBJ2-5|15
CASSPGLAGGETQYF
>TRBV7-9|TRBJ2-7|12
CSSSLNSDEQYF
>TRBV25-1|TRBJ2-1|15
CASSDLAGAENEQFF
>TRBV2|TRBJ2-5|14
CASTTIYGEETQYF
>TRBV6-5|TRBJ2-7|15
CASSYEGQGAYEQYF
>TRBV5-6|TRBJ2-1|16
CASSLRPAGAYNEQFF
>TRBV7-6|TRBJ2-2|16
CASSKDGTGITGELFF
>TRBV6-1|TRBJ1-5|18
CASSDGSLGQGRNQPQHF
>TRBV21-1|TRBJ2-7|13
CASTGVGLCEQYF
>TRBV28|TRBJ2-7|13
CASSFPTTYEQYF
>TRBV5-4|TRBJ2-3|16
CASSSTRQLSMDTQYF
>TRBV18|TRBJ2-7|15
CASSLVRDRTYEQYF
>TRBV7-2|TRBJ2-1|15
CASSPGTSGYNEQFF
>TRBV6-5|TRBJ1-1|12
CASSSRATEAFF
>TRBV7-9|TRBJ2-7|17
CASSPSPGTGGSYEQYF
>TRBV7-9|TRBJ2-1|16
CASSPSLNPTGNEQFF
>TRBV6-6|TRBJ2-1|11
CASSSTWEQFF
>TRBV6-1|TRBJ2-7|15
CASSTRDRGPYEQYF
>TRBV4-2|TRBJ2-6|19
CASSSGQGAKNSGANVLTF
>TRBV5-8|TRBJ2-5|16
CASTNLGQGVWETQYF
>TRBV27|TRBJ1-1|17
CASSSSGQGTFGTEAFF
>TRBV7-9|TRBJ1-1|16
CAGGGTTADMNTEAFF
>TRBV6-5|TRBJ2-3|11
CATNRGDTQYF
>TRBV7-2|TRBJ1-5|13
CATQGVPGQPQHF
>TRBV30|TRBJ2-7|14
CAWSGGLSSYEQYF
>TRBV5-4|TRBJ2-2|15
CASSLGLAGTGELFF
>TRBV2|NA|14
CASSEGTRPSEQYF
>TRBV6-4|TRBJ2-1|18
CASSDPAEGRSSYNEQFF
>TRBV2|TRBJ1-1|16
CASRPEPRQGLTEAFF
>TRBV7-2|TRBJ1-4|15
CASSVWTATNEKLFF
>TRBV30|TRBJ2-7|15
CALRLGLAGVYEQYF
>TRBV5-6|TRBJ1-3|15
CASSSTGFSGNTIYF
>TRBV7-6|TRBJ2-7|13
CASSIPGNYEQYF
>TRBV4-1|TRBJ2-1|17
CASSQVAAGGVYNEQFF
>TRBV5-6|TRBJ1-1|15
CASSLFEGVWTEAFF
>TRBV25-1|TRBJ2-3|15
CASSDPTNRGDTQYF
>TRBV2|TRBJ2-3|17
CASNVGLAGTRGDTQYF
>TRBV7-8|TRBJ1-5|14
CASSLRGGDQPQHF
>TRBV19|TRBJ2-7|13
CASSIDLPGEQYF
>TRBV9|TRBJ2-3|15
CASSEGGVNTDTQYF
>TRBV30|TRBJ1-2|13
CAFTPGTGNGYTF
>TRBV11-3|TRBJ2-7|15
CASSLEVGQGLTQYF
>TRBV6-1|TRBJ1-1|13
CASSYGGNTEAFF
>TRBV6-5|TRBJ2-7|13
CASSWGQGWEQYF
>TRBV7-9|TRBJ1-1|16
CASRSGTGGRGTEAFF
>TRBV2|TRBJ2-2|13
CASGAGLSRELFF